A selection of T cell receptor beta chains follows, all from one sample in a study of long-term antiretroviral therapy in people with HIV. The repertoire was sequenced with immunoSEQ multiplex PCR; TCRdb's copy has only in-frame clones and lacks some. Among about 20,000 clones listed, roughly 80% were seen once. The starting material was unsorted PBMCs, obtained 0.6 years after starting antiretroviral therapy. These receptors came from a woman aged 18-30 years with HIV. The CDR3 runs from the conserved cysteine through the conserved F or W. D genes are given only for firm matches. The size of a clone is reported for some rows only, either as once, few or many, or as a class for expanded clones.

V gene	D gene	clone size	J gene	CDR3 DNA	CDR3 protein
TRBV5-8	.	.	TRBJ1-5	TGTGCCAGCAGCTTGGGGGGAGCGGGGCCGTATAGCAATCAGCCCCAGCATTTT	CASSLGGAGPYSNQPQHF
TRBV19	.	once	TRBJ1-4	TGTGCCAGTAGAATAAGAGGAACAAATGAAAAACTGTTTTTT	CASRIRGTNEKLFF
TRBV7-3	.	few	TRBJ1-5	TGTGCCAGCAGCTTAAACGGGGACCAGCCCCAGCATTTT	CASSLNGDQPQHF
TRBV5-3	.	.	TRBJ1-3	TGTGCCAGAAGCCTTTGGACAGTCTCTGGAAACACCATATATTTT	CARSLWTVSGNTIYF
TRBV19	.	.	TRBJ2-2	TGTGCCAGTACCACGGGACACATATTAGACACCGGGGAGCTGTTTTTT	CASTTGHILDTGELFF
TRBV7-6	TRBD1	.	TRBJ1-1	TGTGCCAGCAGCTCACAGGGGGGAACTGAAGCTTTCTTT	CASSSQGGTEAFF
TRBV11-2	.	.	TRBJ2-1	TGTGCCAGCAGCTTAAGTAGTCCTGAGCAGTTCTTC	CASSLSSPEQFF
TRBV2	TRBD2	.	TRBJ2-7	TGTGCCAGCACGAGGACTAGCGTGGGCTACGAGCAGTACTTC	CASTRTSVGYEQYF
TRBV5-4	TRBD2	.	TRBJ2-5	TGTGCCAGCAGTCGGACTAGCGGGAGGTCTTTAGAGACCCAGTACTTC	CASSRTSGRSLETQYF
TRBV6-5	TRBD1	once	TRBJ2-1	TGTGCCAGCACCCGGACAGGGGATTTTAATGAGCAGTTCTTC	CASTRTGDFNEQFF
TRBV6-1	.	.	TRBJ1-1	TGTGCCAGCAGAGACCGGGACCGTGTGAACACTGAAGCTTTCTTT	CASRDRDRVNTEAFF
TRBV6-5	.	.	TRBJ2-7	TGTGCCAGCAGTTCCCCTTCGGGAGAGCAGTACTTC	CASSSPSGEQYF
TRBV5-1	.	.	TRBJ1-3	TGCGCCAGCAGCATCGGTACAGGGTCCGGAAACACCATATATTTT	CASSIGTGSGNTIYF
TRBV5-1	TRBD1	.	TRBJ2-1	TGCGCCAGCAGCTCCGGGACAGTTGGCCCTAATGAGCAGTTCTTC	CASSSGTVGPNEQFF
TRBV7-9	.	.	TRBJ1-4	TGTGCCAGCAGCTCGATGCACAGGGACGCTGAAAAACTGTTTTTT	CASSSMHRDAEKLFF
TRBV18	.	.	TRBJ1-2	TGTGCCAGCTCACCACAGGGAGACTATGGCTACACCTTC	CASSPQGDYGYTF
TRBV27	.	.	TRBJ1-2	TGTGCCAGCAGTTTATCGCCGGGTACAACTAACTATGGCTACACCTTC	CASSLSPGTTNYGYTF
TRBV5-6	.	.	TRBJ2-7	TGTGCCAGCAGCTTCCCGCGGGGCTACGAGCAGTACTTC	CASSFPRGYEQYF
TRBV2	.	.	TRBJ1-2	TGTGCCAGCAGTGATAGCTCCTATGGCTACACCTTC	CASSDSSYGYTF
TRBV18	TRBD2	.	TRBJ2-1	TGTGCCAGCTCAGAGGGACTAGCGGGAGACCTCTCCTACAATGAGCAGTTCTTC	CASSEGLAGDLSYNEQFF
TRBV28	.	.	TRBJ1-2	TGTGCCAGCAGCTGGCAGAGTTATGGCTACACCTTC	CASSWQSYGYTF
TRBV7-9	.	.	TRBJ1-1	TGTGCCAGCAGCTTAGAGGGCGGGGATGAAGCTTTCTTT	CASSLEGGDEAFF
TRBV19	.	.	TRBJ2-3	TGTGCCAGTAGGCTAGGCTCTAGCACAGATACGCAGTATTTT	CASRLGSSTDTQYF
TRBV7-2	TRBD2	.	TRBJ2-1	TGTGCCAGCAGCTTTGGCGGGGGTTTCTACAATGAGCAGTTCTTC	CASSFGGGFYNEQFF
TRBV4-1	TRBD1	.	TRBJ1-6	TGCGCCAGCAGCCAAGTGGGACAGGGGGCGGGGTGGTATTCACCCCTCCACTTT	CASSQVGQGAGWYSPLHF
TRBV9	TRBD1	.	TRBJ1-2	TGTGCCAGCAGCGATGGACAGGGCAACTATGGCTACACCTTC	CASSDGQGNYGYTF
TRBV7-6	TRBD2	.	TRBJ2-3	TGTGCCAGCACCGGGGGAGGGGCAGATACGCAGTATTTT	CASTGGGADTQYF
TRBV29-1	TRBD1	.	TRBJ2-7	TGCAGCGTTGAGGGGGACAGGGGCAACGAGCAGTACTTC	CSVEGDRGNEQYF
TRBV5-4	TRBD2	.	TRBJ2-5	TGTGCCAGCAGCTTGGGACTAGCGGGGGATAGTAGCGTGGAGACCCAGTACTTC	CASSLGLAGDSSVETQYF
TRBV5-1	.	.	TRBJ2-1	TGCGCCAGCAGCTTGGGCACCCCCGTCGATGAGCAGTTCTTC	CASSLGTPVDEQFF
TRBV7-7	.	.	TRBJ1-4	TGTGCTAGCAGCTTGACGGGGTCTGAAAAACTGTTTTTT	CASSLTGSEKLFF
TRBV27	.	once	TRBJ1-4	TGTGCCAGCAGTTTATATCCTCAGCCAGCTAATGAAAAACTGTTTTTT	CASSLYPQPANEKLFF
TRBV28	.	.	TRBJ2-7	TGTGCCAGCAGTTCCCTAAACGAGCAGTACTTC	CASSSLNEQYF
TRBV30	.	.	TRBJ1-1	TGTGCCTGGAACTGGGGCGTCAGTACTGAAGCTTTCTTT	CAWNWGVSTEAFF
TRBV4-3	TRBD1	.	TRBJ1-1	TGCGCCAGCAGCCAAGAGGGACAGGTGAACACTGAAGCTTTCTTT	CASSQEGQVNTEAFF
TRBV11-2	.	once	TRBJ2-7	TGTGCCAGCAGCTTTTACCAGGGCGAATACGAGCAGTACTTC	CASSFYQGEYEQYF
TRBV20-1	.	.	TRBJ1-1	TGCAGTGCTAGTTCCGCTTTCTTT	CSASSAFF
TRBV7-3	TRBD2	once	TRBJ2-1	TGTGCCAGCAGCTTAAGCGGAGGGAGGGAGAATGAGCAGTTCTTC	CASSLSGGRENEQFF
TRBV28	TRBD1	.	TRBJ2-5	TGTGCCAGCAGCCGACAGGGGAGTAAAGAGACCCAGTACTTC	CASSRQGSKETQYF
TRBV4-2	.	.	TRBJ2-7	TGTGCCAGCAGCCAAGACGCAGGGGGAGGCAACGAGCAGTACTTC	CASSQDAGGGNEQYF
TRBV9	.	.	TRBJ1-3	TGTGCCAGCAGCGCCCCCCCCACGAACTCTGGAAACACCATATATTTT	CASSAPPTNSGNTIYF
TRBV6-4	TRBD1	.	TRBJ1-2	TGTGCCAGCAGCCGATCGACAGGGGGCGCAGTTCATGGCTACACCTTC	CASSRSTGGAVHGYTF
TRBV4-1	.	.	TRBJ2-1	TGCGCCAGCAGCCATTTCCGGGACGGGTTGAGTAGTGAGCAGTTCTTC	CASSHFRDGLSSEQFF
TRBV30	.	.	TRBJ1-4	TGTGCCTGGAACTCCCGGGACATTGAAAAACTGTTTTTT	CAWNSRDIEKLFF
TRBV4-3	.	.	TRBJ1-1	TGCGCCAGCAGCCAAAGGGCCCGCCTTGAAGCTTTCTTT	CASSQRARLEAFF
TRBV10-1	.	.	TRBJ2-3	TGCGCCAGCAGTGGACCGAGTGCGACAGATACGCAGTATTTT	CASSGPSATDTQYF
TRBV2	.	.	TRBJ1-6	TGTGCCAGCAGTGAAGTCGGCGATAATTCACCCCTCCACTTT	CASSEVGDNSPLHF
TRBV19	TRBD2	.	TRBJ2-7	TGTGCCAGTAGCCGGACTAGCGGGAACTACGAGCAGTACTTC	CASSRTSGNYEQYF
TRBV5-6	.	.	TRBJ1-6	TGTGCCAGCAGCCGTCCGGAGGGTATGGCACCCCTCCACTTT	CASSRPEGMAPLHF
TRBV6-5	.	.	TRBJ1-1	TGTGCCAGCAGTTACTCGGTTCTCACTGAAGCTTTCTTT	CASSYSVLTEAFF
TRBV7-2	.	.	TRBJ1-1	TGTGCCAGCAGCTTAGGGTTCCCTGAAGCTTTCTTT	CASSLGFPEAFF
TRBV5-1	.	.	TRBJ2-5	TGCGCCAGCAGCTCCGACGCAGGGGCCCAGAAAGAGACCCAGTACTTC	CASSSDAGAQKETQYF
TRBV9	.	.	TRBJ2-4	TGTGCCAGCAGCCCCCGTCCCTCTGAGAACATTCAGTACTTC	CASSPRPSENIQYF
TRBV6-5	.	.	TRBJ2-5	TGTGCCAGCAGTTACTGGGACAACCAAGAGACCCAGTACTTC	CASSYWDNQETQYF
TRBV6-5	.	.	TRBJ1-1	TGTGCCAGCAGTTACTCTAGGACAAGCCCTCAAGAAGCTTTCTTT	CASSYSRTSPQEAFF
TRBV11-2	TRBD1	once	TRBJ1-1	TGTGCCAGCAGCTTAGGGTGGGACAGGAGAAACACTGAAGCTTTCTTT	CASSLGWDRRNTEAFF
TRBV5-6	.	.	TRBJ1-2	TGTGCCAGCAGCTTGAACATTCAGGTGATCTATGGCTACACCTTC	CASSLNIQVIYGYTF
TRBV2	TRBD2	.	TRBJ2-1	TGTGCCAGCGAGACTACCGGGACTAGTATGTTCTTC	CASETTGTSMFF
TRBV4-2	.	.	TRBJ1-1	TGTGCCAGCAGCCAAGATCTTGCAAGCATGAACACTGAAGCTTTCTTT	CASSQDLASMNTEAFF
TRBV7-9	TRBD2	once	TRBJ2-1	TGTGCCAGCAGCTTAAGCGGGAGGCACAATGAGCAGTTCTTC	CASSLSGRHNEQFF